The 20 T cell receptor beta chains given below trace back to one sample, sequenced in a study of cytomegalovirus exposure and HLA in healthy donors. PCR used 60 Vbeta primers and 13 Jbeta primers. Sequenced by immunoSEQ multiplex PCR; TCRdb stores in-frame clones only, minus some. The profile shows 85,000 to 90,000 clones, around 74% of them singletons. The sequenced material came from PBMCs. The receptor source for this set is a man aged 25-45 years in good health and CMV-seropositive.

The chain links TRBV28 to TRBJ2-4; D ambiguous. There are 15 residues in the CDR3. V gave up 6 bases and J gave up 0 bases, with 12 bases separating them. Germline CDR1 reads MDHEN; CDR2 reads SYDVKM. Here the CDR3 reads CASSRNTLAKNIQYF. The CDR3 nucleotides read TGTGCCAGCAGCAGAAACACCCTAGCCAAAAACATTCAGTACTTC.

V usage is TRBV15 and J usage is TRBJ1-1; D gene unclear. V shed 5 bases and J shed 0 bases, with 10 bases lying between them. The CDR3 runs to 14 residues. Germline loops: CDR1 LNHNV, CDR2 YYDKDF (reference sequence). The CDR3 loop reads CATSARTVNTEAFF. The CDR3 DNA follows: TGTGCCACCAGCGCACGAACAGTGAACACTGAAGCTTTCTTT.

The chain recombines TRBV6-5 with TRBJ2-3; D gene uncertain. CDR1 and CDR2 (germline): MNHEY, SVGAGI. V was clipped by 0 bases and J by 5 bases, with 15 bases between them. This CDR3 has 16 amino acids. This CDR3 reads CASSYSRTTGGDTQYF. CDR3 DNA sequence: TGTGCCAGCAGTTACTCGAGAACGACCGGCGGAGATACGCAGTATTTT.

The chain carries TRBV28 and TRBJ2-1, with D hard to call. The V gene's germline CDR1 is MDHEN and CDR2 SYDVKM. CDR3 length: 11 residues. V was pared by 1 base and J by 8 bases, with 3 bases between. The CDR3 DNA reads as TGTGCCAGCAGTTTATTCTATGAGCAGTTCTTC. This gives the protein CASSLFYEQFF.

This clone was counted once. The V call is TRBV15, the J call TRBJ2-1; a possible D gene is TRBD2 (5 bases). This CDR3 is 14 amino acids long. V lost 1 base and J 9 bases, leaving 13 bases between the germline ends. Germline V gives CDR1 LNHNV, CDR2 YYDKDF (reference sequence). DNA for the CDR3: TGTGCCACCAGCAGAGCCGGCGGAGGTGGTGAGCAGTTCTTC. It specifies CATSRAGGGGEQFF.

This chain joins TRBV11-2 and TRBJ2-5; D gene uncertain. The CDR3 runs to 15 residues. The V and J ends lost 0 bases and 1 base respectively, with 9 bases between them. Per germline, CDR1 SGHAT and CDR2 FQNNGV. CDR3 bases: TGTGCCAGCAGCTTAGAGGCCAGGCCCCAAGAGACCCAGTACTTC. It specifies CASSLEARPQETQYF.

CDR3 coding DNA: TGTGCCAGCACGGGACATTTCTATGGCTACACCTTC. Amino acid sequence: CASTGHFYGYTF. The chain joins TRBV28 to TRBJ1-2; D might be TRBD1 (6 bases). There are 12 residues in the CDR3. Between the trimmed V and J ends, which lost 7 bases and 4 bases, there was a span of 10 bases. The V gene's germline CDR1 is MDHEN and CDR2 SYDVKM.

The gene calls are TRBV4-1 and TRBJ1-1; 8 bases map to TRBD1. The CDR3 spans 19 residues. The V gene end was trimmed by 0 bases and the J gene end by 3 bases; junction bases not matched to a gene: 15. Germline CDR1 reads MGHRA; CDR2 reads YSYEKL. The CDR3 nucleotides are TGCGCCAGCAGCCAAGACGGGACAGGAAGAGGTTTTCCGGACACTGAAGCTTTCTTT. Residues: CASSQDGTGRGFPDTEAFF.

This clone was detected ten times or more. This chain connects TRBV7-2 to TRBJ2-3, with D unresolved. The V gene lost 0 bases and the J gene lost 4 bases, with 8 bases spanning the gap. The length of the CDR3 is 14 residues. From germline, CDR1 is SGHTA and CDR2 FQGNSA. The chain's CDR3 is CASSLASVPDTQYF. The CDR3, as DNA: TGTGCCAGCAGCTTAGCCTCGGTTCCAGATACGCAGTATTTT.

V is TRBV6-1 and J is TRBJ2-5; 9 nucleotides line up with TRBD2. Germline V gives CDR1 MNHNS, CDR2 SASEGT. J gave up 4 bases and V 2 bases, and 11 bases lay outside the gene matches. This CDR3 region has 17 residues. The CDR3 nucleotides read TGTGCCAGCAGTGAACTCGGCGGGGGGGCGGGAAGAGAGACCCAGTACTTC. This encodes CASSELGGGAGRETQYF.

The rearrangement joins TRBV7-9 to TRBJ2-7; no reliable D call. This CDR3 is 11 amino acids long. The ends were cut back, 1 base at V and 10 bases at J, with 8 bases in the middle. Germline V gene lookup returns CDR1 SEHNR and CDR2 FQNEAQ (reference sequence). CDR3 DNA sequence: TGTGCCAGCAGCTTAGGGTCAGTACAGTACTTC. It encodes CASSLGSVQYF.

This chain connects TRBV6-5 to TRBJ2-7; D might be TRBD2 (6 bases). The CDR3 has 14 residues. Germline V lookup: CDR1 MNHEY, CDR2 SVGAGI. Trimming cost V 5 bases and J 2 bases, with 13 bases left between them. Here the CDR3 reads CASSPGGGAYEQYF. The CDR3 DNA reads TGTGCCAGCAGTCCCGGTGGAGGGGCCTACGAGCAGTACTTC.

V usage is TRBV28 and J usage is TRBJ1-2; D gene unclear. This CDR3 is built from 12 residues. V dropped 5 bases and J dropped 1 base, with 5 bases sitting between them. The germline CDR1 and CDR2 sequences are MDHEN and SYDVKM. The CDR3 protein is CASSPLNYGYTF. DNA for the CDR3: TGTGCCAGCAGTCCACTTAACTATGGCTACACCTTC.

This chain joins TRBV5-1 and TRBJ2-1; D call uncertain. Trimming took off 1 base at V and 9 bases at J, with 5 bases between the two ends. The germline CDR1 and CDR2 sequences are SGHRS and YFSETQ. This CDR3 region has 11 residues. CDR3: CASSLSIEQFF. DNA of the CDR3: TGCGCCAGCAGCTTGTCTATTGAGCAGTTCTTC.

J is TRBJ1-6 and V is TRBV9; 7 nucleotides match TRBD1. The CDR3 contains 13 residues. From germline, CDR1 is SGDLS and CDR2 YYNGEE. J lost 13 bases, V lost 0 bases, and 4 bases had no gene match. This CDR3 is CASSVEDRSPLHF. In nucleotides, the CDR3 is TGTGCCAGCAGCGTAGAGGACAGGTCTCCCCTCCACTTT.

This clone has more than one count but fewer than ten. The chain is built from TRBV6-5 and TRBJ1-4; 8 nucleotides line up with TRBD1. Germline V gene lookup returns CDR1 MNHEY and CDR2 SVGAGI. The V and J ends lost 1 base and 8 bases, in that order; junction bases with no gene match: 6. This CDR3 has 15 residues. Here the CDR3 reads CASSYFAGGGEKLFF. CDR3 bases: TGTGCCAGCAGTTACTTCGCAGGGGGCGGCGAAAAACTGTTTTTT.

The CDR3 DNA follows: TGTGCCAGCTCACCTGGACAGGGGCAGACCCAGTACTTC. Its protein is CASSPGQGQTQYF. This chain connects TRBV18 to TRBJ2-5; the match to TRBD1 covers 9 bases. V lost 3 bases, J lost 6 bases, and 2 bases stayed unmatched. Germline lookup yields CDR1 KGHSH and CDR2 LQKENI. This CDR3 spans 13 amino acids.

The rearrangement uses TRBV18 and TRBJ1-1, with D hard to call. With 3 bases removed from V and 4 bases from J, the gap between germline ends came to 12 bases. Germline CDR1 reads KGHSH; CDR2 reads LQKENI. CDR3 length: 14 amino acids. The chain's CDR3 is CASSPRALVTEAFF. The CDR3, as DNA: TGTGCCAGCTCACCGAGGGCCTTGGTCACTGAAGCTTTCTTT. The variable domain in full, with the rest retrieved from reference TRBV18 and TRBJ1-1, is NAGVMQNPRHLVRRRGQEARLRCSPMKGHSHVYWYRQLPEEGLKFMVYLQKENIIDESGMPKERFSAEFPKEGPSILRIQQVVRGDSAAYFCASSPRALVTEAFFGQGTRLTVV.

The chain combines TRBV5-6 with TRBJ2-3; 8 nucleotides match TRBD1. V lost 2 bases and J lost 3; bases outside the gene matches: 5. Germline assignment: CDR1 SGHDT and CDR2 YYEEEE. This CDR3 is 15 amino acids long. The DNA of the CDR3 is TGTGCCAGCAGCTTCCCAGGGGGCCAAACAGATACGCAGTATTTT. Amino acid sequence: CASSFPGGQTDTQYF.

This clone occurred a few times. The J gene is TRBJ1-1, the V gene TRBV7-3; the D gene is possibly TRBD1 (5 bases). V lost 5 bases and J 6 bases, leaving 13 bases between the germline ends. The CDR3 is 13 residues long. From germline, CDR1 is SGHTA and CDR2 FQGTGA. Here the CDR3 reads CASSQDKNAEAFF. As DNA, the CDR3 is TGTGCCAGCAGCCAGGACAAAAACGCTGAAGCTTTCTTT. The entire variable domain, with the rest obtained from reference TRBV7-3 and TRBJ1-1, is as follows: GAGVSQTPSNKVTEKGKYVELRCDPISGHTALYWYRQSLGQGPEFLIYFQGTGAADDSGLPNDRFFAVRPEGSVSTLKIQRTERGDSAVYLCASSQDKNAEAFFGQGTRLTVV.